This T cell receptor (beta chain) stems from a study of T cell responses to AZD1222 COVID-19 vaccine. The CDR3 extends over 18 amino acids. Deletions cut 4 bases from V and 3 bases from J, with 22 bases between. CDR1 is SGHVS and CDR2 is FQNEAQ in the germline V gene. Comments on this clone: Its antigen is not identified.

Findings of the study overall: Among spike-specific TCRs, nearly half reportedly target unmutated variant regions. Every sample of the repertoires postdated the peak T cell response. White British donors predominated, females outnumbered males, and clonal diversity was possibly underestimated.

Assay: immunoSEQ multiplex PCR; the TCRdb copy retains only in-frame clones and omits some. The sample gives 150,000 to 200,000 clones, roughly 94% of which show up once; approximately 0.69% is in the top ten. This TCR came from an adult in good health. Sequenced material: peripheral blood, taken on day 0 of AZD1222 vaccination. This chain connects TRBV7-8 to TRBJ1-3, with D possibly matching TRBD1 (5 bases). The CDR3 DNA sequence: TGTGCCAGCAGCTGGGCCCGAGTTCCAAGGGGAGGTGGAAACACCATATATTTT. Amino acids: CASSWARVPRGGGNTIYF.